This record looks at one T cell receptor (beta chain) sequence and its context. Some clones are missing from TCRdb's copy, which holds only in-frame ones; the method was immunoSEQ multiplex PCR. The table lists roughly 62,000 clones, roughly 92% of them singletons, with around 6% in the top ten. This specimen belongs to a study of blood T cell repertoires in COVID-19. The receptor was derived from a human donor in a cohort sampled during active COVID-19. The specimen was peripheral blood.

For the CDR3, the DNA is TGCGCCAGCAGTCAACCGGGACAGAACTATGGCTACACCTTC. Encoded protein: CASSQPGQNYGYTF. The V gene is TRBV5-1, the J gene TRBJ1-2; 7 bases line up with TRBD1. Germline CDR1 reads SGHRS; CDR2 reads YFSETQ. Germline trimming cut 5 bases from V and 2 bases from J; bases unmatched to any gene: 6. The length of the CDR3 is 14 residues.